The rows below give T cell receptor beta chains drawn from one sample of a study of beta chain features in type 1 diabetes. Profiled with immunoSEQ multiplex PCR; TCRdb holds only in-frame clones, not every one. The data show under 50,000 clones, roughly 68% seen once. Input material: Tregs from blood. All receptors derive from a woman aged 18-29 years with type 1 diabetes. The CDR3 runs from the conserved cysteine through the conserved F or W. Each record gives: clone size, J gene, V gene, D gene, CDR3 DNA, CDR3 protein. The D gene is left open where the match is weak. The listing skips clone size in some rows; elsewhere it reads once, few, many or a size class.

size: NA; J: TRBJ2-3; V: TRBV6-5; D: TRBD2; DNA: TGTGCCAGCAGTCCTACCCAGCGGGGGGGTGATACGCAGTATTTT; CDR3: CASSPTQRGGDTQYF
size: few; J: TRBJ2-5; V: TRBV18; D: TRBD1; DNA: TGTGCCAGCTCGACGACAGGGGGCAGGGAGACCCAGTACTTC; CDR3: CASSTTGGRETQYF
size: few; J: TRBJ1-5; V: TRBV7-2; D: TRBD1; DNA: TGTGCCAGCAGCTTGGTCAGGGGGAACAATCAGCCCCAGCATTTT; CDR3: CASSLVRGNNQPQHF
size: NA; J: TRBJ2-5; V: TRBV7-6; D: TRBD2; DNA: TGTGCCAGCAGCTTAGGTATCCCGGGAGGCCAAGAGACCCAGTACTTC; CDR3: CASSLGIPGGQETQYF
size: once; J: TRBJ2-7; V: TRBV7-6; D: TRBD2; DNA: TGTGCCAGCAGCGCGGGGGGGGGACTAGCATCTTACGAGCAGTACTTC; CDR3: CASSAGGGLASYEQYF
size: NA; J: TRBJ2-1; V: TRBV5-6; D: TRBD2; DNA: TGTGCCAGCAGCTTCAGGACTAGCGGGAGGGGTGGCAATGAGCAGTTCTTC; CDR3: CASSFRTSGRGGNEQFF
size: NA; J: TRBJ2-7; V: TRBV5-1; D: TRBD2; DNA: TGCGCCAGCAGCTTGGCCGCGGGGGATAGCGAGCAGTACTTC; CDR3: CASSLAAGDSEQYF
size: NA; J: TRBJ2-3; V: TRBV15; D: TRBD1; DNA: TGTGCCACCAGCAGCCGGGACAGCCTAAAAGATACGCAGTATTTT; CDR3: CATSSRDSLKDTQYF
size: NA; J: TRBJ1-5; V: TRBV7-9; D: NA; DNA: TGTGCCAGCAGCCATAACAGCCCCAATCAGCCCCAGCATTTT; CDR3: CASSHNSPNQPQHF
size: once; J: TRBJ2-4; V: TRBV7-2; D: NA; DNA: TGTGCCAGCAGCTTAGGTTACAGGAGCCATAACATTCAGTACTTC; CDR3: CASSLGYRSHNIQYF
size: few; J: TRBJ1-5; V: TRBV7-2; D: NA; DNA: TGTGCCAGCAGCTTCGCGGGGCTCAATCAGCCCCAGCATTTT; CDR3: CASSFAGLNQPQHF
size: NA; J: TRBJ2-3; V: TRBV7-2; D: TRBD2; DNA: TGTGCCAGCAGCCTGGGACTAGTAGTGGATACGCAGTATTTT; CDR3: CASSLGLVVDTQYF
size: NA; J: TRBJ2-3; V: TRBV5-1; D: TRBD2; DNA: TGCGCCAGCAGCTCTGGGACTAGCGGGAGTGCGCAGTATTTT; CDR3: CASSSGTSGSAQYF
size: NA; J: TRBJ1-4; V: TRBV11-2; D: NA; DNA: TGTGCCAGCAGCCCTCCCGAGGCTGGGTCGGGGGAAAAACTGTTTTTT; CDR3: CASSPPEAGSGEKLFF